This note documents a single T cell receptor (beta chain) sequence. There is no known antigen for this receptor. The input lacks base qualities; no much larger clone sits a single base away. The CDR3 covers 11 residues, taking in both the cysteine and the phenylalanine. Of the read, only the CDR3 DNA is kept; its 33 bases are in frame from base 1. The junction carries 3 bases between V and J, which are trimmed by 6 bases and 1 base respectively. The germline V gene gives CDR1 as KGHSH and CDR2 as LQKENI. The library was generated by the immunoSEQ multiplex PCR assay. T cell repertoires were profiled with deep sequencing of rearranged TCR beta loci together with multiparametric flow cytometry. The immuneACCESS repertoire file appears here via TCRdb, limited to in-frame rearrangements. These files lack a portion of the clones; in checked studies, under half of the deficit traces to unresolved V genes, and the cause of the others is not known. This sample holds approximately 25,000 clones; 70% to 85% were observed only once. Clones ranked in the top ten supply 21% of the sample.

The data originate from a study of lymphopenia after photon versus proton radiotherapy (dated by TCRdb to the late 2010s). For context, the study as a whole: The immunological effects of photon versus proton radiation therapy were compared in patients with gastrointestinal tumors who developed high-grade lymphopenia. A cohort of some 21 patients with gastrointestinal tumors who received either photon or proton therapy and subsequently developed lymphopenia was included. The goal of the study was to describe how the two radiation modalities differ in their effects on the immune system.

Points the paper makes about the study in general: Once the lymphocyte count had reached its nadir, the repertoires of photon-treated patients showed oligoclonal expansion, particularly of CD8+ Temra cells, and this expansion drove the decline in diversity. Relative stability during treatment was observed in proton-treated patients, whereas loss of naive T cells and TCR diversity and gain of effector/memory populations were observed in photon-treated patients. Across the cohort, an inverse correlation was found between a larger post-nadir drop in TCR diversity and overall survival time among patients who died. The authors looked at the survival association only in patients who died, and they framed better survival with proton therapy as a possibility rather than a demonstrated result.

The sequenced sample was peripheral blood, obtained from a patient treated with proton-based radiotherapy. The receptor was isolated from a woman aged 70-85 years with pancreatic cancer. The sequence joins TRBV18 to TRBJ2-5, with no reliable assignment of the D segment. In nucleotides, the sequence is TGTGCCAGCTCGCCCCAAGAGACCCAGTACTTC. This yields the protein CASSPQETQYF.